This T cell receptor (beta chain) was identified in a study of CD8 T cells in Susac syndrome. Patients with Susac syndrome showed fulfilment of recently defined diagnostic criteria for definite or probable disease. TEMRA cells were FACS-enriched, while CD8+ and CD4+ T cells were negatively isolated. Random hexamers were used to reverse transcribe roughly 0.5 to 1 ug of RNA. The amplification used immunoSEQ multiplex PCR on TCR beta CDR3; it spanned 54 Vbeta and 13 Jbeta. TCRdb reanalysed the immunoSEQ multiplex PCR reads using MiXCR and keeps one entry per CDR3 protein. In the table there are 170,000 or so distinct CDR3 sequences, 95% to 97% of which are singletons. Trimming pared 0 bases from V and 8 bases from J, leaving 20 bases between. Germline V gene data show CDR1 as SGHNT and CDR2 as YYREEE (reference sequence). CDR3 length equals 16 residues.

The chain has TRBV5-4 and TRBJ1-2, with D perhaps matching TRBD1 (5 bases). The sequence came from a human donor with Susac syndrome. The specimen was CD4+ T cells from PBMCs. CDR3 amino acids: CASSLVSGTGVGGYTF. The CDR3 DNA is TGTGCCAGCAGCTTGGTATCAGGGACGGGAGTAGGAGGCTACACCTTC.